Below are 15 T cell receptor beta chains sequenced from a single sample in a study of T cells in women clearing cervical HPV infection. Clones were read by immunoSEQ multiplex PCR, and TCRdb kept only the in-frame ones, dropping some. The clone table shows over 30,000 clones, with the ten largest holding less than 7%. The sample was blood buffy coat. The receptors were gathered from a woman aged 18 to 75 with a cervical HPV16 infection that either progressed to CIN3+ or cleared (not recorded which).

Regarding this clone: The read terminates 3 residues before the CDR3 end, so the remaining end is supplied by the germline J gene. The chain is built from TRBV29-1 and TRBJ2-1; 7 nucleotides align to TRBD2. CDR1 and CDR2 from the germline V gene are SQVTM and ANQGSEA. The CDR3 contains 17 residues. V gave up 1 base and J gave up 4 bases; unmatched junction bases: 13. The part of the CDR3 DNA that was read is TGCAGCGTTGAAGGGGACTTAGGGGCGGGAGTATACAATGAG. This encodes CSVEGDLGAGVYNE. The full CDR3 reads CSVEGDLGAGVYNEQFF.

As concerns this clone: The read stops 3 residues short of the end of the CDR3; the missing end is completed from the germline J gene. This chain uses TRBV19 with TRBJ2-7, with no clear D. Germline V gene sequence: CDR1 LNHDA, CDR2 SQIVND (reference sequence). The CDR3 contains 14 residues. Trimming cost V 3 bases and J 0 bases, with 9 bases left between them. The CDR3 sequence is CASSITTYSYEQYF. The CDR3 DNA, read in part, is TGTGCCAGTAGTATTACCACCTACTCCTACGAG.

The sequenced CDR3 bases are TGTGCCAGTAGTATCGGACAGGGTAGTGAAAAA. Translating it yields CASSIGQGSEK. The complete CDR3 sequence is CASSIGQGSEKLFF. V is TRBV19 and J is TRBJ1-4; 8 bases align to TRBD1. The read terminates 3 residues before the CDR3 end, so the remaining end is supplied by the germline J gene. The CDR3 is 14 amino acids. The germline V gene has CDR1 LNHDA and CDR2 SQIVND (reference sequence). V trimming: 3 bases; J trimming: 7 bases; junction bases outside the gene matches: 4. Drawing the rest from reference TRBV19 and TRBJ1-4, the complete variable domain is DGGITQSPKYLFRKEGQNVTLSCEQNLNHDAMYWYRQDPGQGLRLIYYSQIVNDFQKGDIAEGYSVSREKKESFPLTVTSAQKNPTAFYLCASSIGQGSEKLFFGSGTQLSVL.

As for this clone: The CDR3 extends 3 residues past the end of the read, so its final part is completed from the germline J gene. V is TRBV19 and J is TRBJ1-5, with D perhaps matching TRBD1 (6 bases). The germline V and J ends were trimmed by 0 bases and 6 bases, with 9 bases remaining between them. The length of the CDR3 is 14 residues. Germline values: CDR1 LNHDA, CDR2 SQIVND (reference sequence). The CDR3 protein is CASSIDRGSQPQHF. The part of the CDR3 DNA that was read is TGTGCCAGTAGTATAGACAGGGGAAGTCAGCCC.

Of note for this clone: The missing CDR3 end, 3 residues past where the read stops, is filled in from the germline J gene. The gene calls are TRBV19 and TRBJ1-4; 9 nucleotides match TRBD1. The CDR3 runs to 19 residues. Germline V CDR1 and CDR2: LNHDA, SQIVND (reference sequence). CDR3: CASRGTGWARGSYNSPLFF. The sequenced part of the CDR3 DNA is TGTGCCAGCCGAGGGACAGGGTGGGCAAGAGGCTCCTATAATTCACCA.

As concerns this clone: The read terminates 3 residues before the CDR3 end, so the remaining end is supplied by the germline J gene. V and J are TRBV20-1 and TRBJ1-6; 7 bases match TRBD1. The V gene end was trimmed by 6 bases and the J gene end by 8 bases; junction bases not matched to a gene: 7. Germline V gene sequence: CDR1 DFQATT, CDR2 SNEGSKA (reference sequence). The CDR3 spans 13 residues. The CDR3 reads CSAKRDRDSPLHF. Partial CDR3 DNA: TGCAGTGCCAAGCGTGACAGGGATTCACCC.

Of note for this clone: Read data end 3 residues before the CDR3 end; the end is taken from the germline J gene. This chain links TRBV7-9 with TRBJ1-2; D perhaps matches TRBD1 (5 bases). Germline lookup yields CDR1 SEHNR and CDR2 FQNEAQ (reference sequence). The CDR3 extends over 15 amino acids. This CDR3 reads CASSLRGSEVGTYTF. The sequenced part of the CDR3 DNA is TGTGCCAGCAGCTTACGGGGGTCGGAGGTTGGTACC.

With respect to this clone: From the germline J gene comes the end of the CDR3, since the read stops 3 residues before it. The V call is TRBV14, the J call TRBJ1-2, with a possible D match to TRBD1 (5 bases). V was clipped by 4 bases and J by 4 bases, with 16 bases between them. This CDR3 is 15 amino acids long. Germline V gene lookup returns CDR1 SGHDN and CDR2 FVKESK. This CDR3 reads CASSLRGSRGYGYTF. The DNA read from the CDR3 is TGTGCCAGCAGCCTACGAGGATCAAGGGGCTATGGC.

Comment on this clone: The read ends 3 residues shy of where the CDR3 ends; the end is completed using the germline J gene. This chain uses TRBV10-3 with TRBJ2-3; 9 bases are a match to TRBD2. Germline CDR1 reads ENHRY; CDR2 reads SYGVKD. V gave up 3 bases and J gave up 6 bases; unmatched junction bases: 7. This CDR3 has 15 amino acids. Partial CDR3 DNA: TGTGCCATCAGTGAACTCGCGGGAGGGATTGATACG. Residues: CAISELAGGIDT. The whole CDR3 reads CAISELAGGIDTQYF.

Remarks on this clone: The read terminates 3 residues before the CDR3 end, so the remaining end is supplied by the germline J gene. This CDR3 is also generated by other DNA sequences in the sample. The chain is built from TRBV5-6 and TRBJ1-6; D is uncertain. The CDR3 covers 14 residues. In germline, CDR1 is SGHDT, CDR2 YYEEEE. Trimming took 1 base from V and 8 from J, leaving 10 bases between them. The CDR3 region is CASSLWFSDSPLHF. The CDR3 DNA, read in part, is TGTGCCAGCAGCTTGTGGTTCTCGGATTCACCC.

About this clone: The read stops 3 residues short of the end of the CDR3; the missing end is completed from the germline J gene. The chain is built from TRBV5-6 and TRBJ1-2; D might be TRBD1 (5 bases). The CDR3 contains 15 residues. The germline V gene has CDR1 SGHDT and CDR2 YYEEEE. The DNA read from the CDR3 is TGTGCCAGCAGCTTAGGGGCAGGGAGCTCCTACGAC. It encodes CASSLGAGSSYD. The entire CDR3 sequence reads CASSLGAGSSYDYTF.

In the case of this clone: The read terminates 3 residues before the CDR3 end, so the remaining end is supplied by the germline J gene. V gene TRBV10-2 combines with J gene TRBJ2-3; D remains ambiguous. From germline, CDR1 is WSHSY and CDR2 SAAADI. CDR3 length: 15 amino acids. Trimming removed 5 bases from V and 0 bases from J, with 12 bases in between. Partial CDR3 DNA: TGCGCCAGCAGTACCACTGAAACTAGCACAGATACG. It is translated as CASSTTETSTDT. The whole CDR3 protein is CASSTTETSTDTQYF.

CDR3 DNA (partial): TGTGCCAGTAGTCTTCGGACAGGGGTCGATAATTCACCC. Translation: CASSLRTGVDNSP. The whole CDR3 reads CASSLRTGVDNSPLHF. This sequence joins TRBV19 and TRBJ1-6; 9 nucleotides align to TRBD1. The read ends 3 residues shy of where the CDR3 ends; the end is completed using the germline J gene. The germline CDR1 and CDR2 sequences are LNHDA and SQIVND (reference sequence). The trim removed 5 bases at V and 5 bases at J, leaving 7 bases unmatched. This CDR3 spans 16 amino acids.

On this clone itself: The read halts 3 residues ahead of the CDR3 end, with the missing end drawn from the germline J gene. The V gene is TRBV19, the J gene TRBJ1-5; no clear D. Germline lookup yields CDR1 LNHDA and CDR2 SQIVND (reference sequence). The CDR3 spans 16 residues. The V end was cut by 2 bases, the J end by 0 bases, with 11 bases between. The sequenced part of the CDR3 DNA is TGTGCCAGTAGTATAAATGAACTGAATAGCAATCAGCCC. It yields the protein CASSINELNSNQP. The full CDR3 sequence reads CASSINELNSNQPQHF.

To note about this clone: The read halts 3 residues ahead of the CDR3 end, with the missing end drawn from the germline J gene. V usage is TRBV10-2 and J usage is TRBJ2-5; the D call may be TRBD1 or TRBD2 (5 bases each). In germline, CDR1 is WSHSY, CDR2 SAAADI. The CDR3 is made up of 15 amino acids. V gave up 0 bases and J gave up 5 bases, with 13 bases separating them. This CDR3 is CASSESGAEGETQYF. The part of the CDR3 DNA that was read is TGCGCCAGCAGTGAGTCGGGTGCAGAGGGGGAGACC.